What follows are 15 T cell receptor beta chains derived from one specimen sequenced in a study of blood T cell repertoires in COVID-19. The method was immunoSEQ multiplex PCR; TCRdb's version includes in-frame clones alone and lacks a portion of them. The sample shows hundreds of thousands of clones, 85% to 90% of them seen only once. Sequencing input: peripheral blood. The receptors come from a man aged 18 to 29 with COVID-19, enrolled during active disease.

This sequence joins TRBV5-1 and TRBJ2-5; weak D call: TRBD2 (6 bases). The germline gives CDR1 SGHRS, CDR2 YFSETQ. The CDR3 sequence is 13 residues long. Between the trimmed V and J ends, which lost 4 bases and 6 bases, there was a span of 13 bases. The CDR3 protein is CASSAGGGKTQYF. In DNA, the CDR3 is TGCGCCAGCAGCGCCGGGGGTGGCAAGACCCAGTACTTC.

The chain is built from TRBV2 and TRBJ2-7; 8 bases fit TRBD2. J lost 5 bases, V lost 6 bases, and 9 bases had no gene match. The CDR3 runs to 14 residues. CDR1 is SNHLY and CDR2 is FYNNEI in the germline V gene. DNA for the CDR3: TGTGCCAGCAGCTGGACTAGCTCCCGGAACGAGCAGTACTTC. Its protein product is CASSWTSSRNEQYF. The full variable domain, completed using reference TRBV2 and TRBJ2-7, is EPEVTQTPSHQVTQMGQEVILRCVPISNHLYFYWYRQILGQKVEFLVSFYNNEISEKSEIFDDQFSVERPDGSNFTLKIRSTKLEDSAMYFCASSWTSSRNEQYFGPGTRLTVT.

The chain recombines TRBV5-1 with TRBJ2-3; 7 bases are shared with TRBD2. Germline V CDR1 and CDR2: SGHRS, YFSETQ. This CDR3 spans 16 amino acids. V lost 4 bases to trimming and J lost 3 bases; unmatched junction nucleotides: 11. The DNA for the CDR3 is TGCGCCAGCAGCCCCTACGGCGGGAGAAATACAGATACGCAGTATTTT. Encoded protein: CASSPYGGRNTDTQYF.

The genes are TRBV19 and TRBJ2-1; 9 positions agree with TRBD1. CDR1 is LNHDA and CDR2 is SQIVND in the germline V gene (reference sequence). CDR3 size: 18 residues. V dropped 6 bases and J dropped 10; count of bases not matched to a gene: 22. The CDR3 sequence is CASRGRRWTGDSSWEQFF. In nucleotides, the CDR3 is TGTGCCAGTAGGGGACGGAGGTGGACAGGGGATAGCTCATGGGAGCAGTTCTTC.

The V call is TRBV7-9, the J call TRBJ2-4, with a weak D call TRBD1 (5 bases). This CDR3 has 13 amino acids. The V and J ends lost 6 bases and 6 bases respectively, with 12 bases between them. Per germline, CDR1 SEHNR and CDR2 FQNEAQ (reference sequence). The CDR3 loop is CASSWLQGNIQYF. In DNA form, the CDR3 reads TGTGCCAGCAGTTGGCTCCAGGGAAACATTCAGTACTTC.

The genes are TRBV6-5 and TRBJ1-1, with 7 bases matching TRBD1. Looked up from germline, CDR1 is MNHEY and CDR2 is SVGAGI. This CDR3 comprises 15 residues. V shed 7 bases and J 0 bases; nucleotides not matched to a gene: 8. CDR3 bases: TGTGCCAGCACCCGGGACAGCCTTATGAACACTGAAGCTTTCTTT. It yields the protein CASTRDSLMNTEAFF.

V is TRBV5-4 and J is TRBJ2-1; 8 bases match TRBD2. Losses at the gene ends were 1 base for V and 6 bases for J; bases not matched to a gene: 6. The CDR3 length is 15 residues. From germline, CDR1 is SGHNT and CDR2 YYREEE (reference sequence). CDR3 DNA sequence: TGTGCCAGCAGCTTGTGGACTAGCCCTTCCAATGAGCAGTTCTTC. Translated: CASSLWTSPSNEQFF.

The chain links TRBV25-1 to TRBJ1-6, with 7 bases lining up with TRBD1. CDR3 size: 15 residues. CDR1 is MGHDK, CDR2 SYGVNS, per germline. Trimming took 6 bases from V and 7 from J; bases not matched to a gene: 9. CDR3 region: CASSPGDRVNSPLHF. CDR3 DNA sequence: TGTGCCAGCAGCCCTGGCGACAGGGTCAATTCACCCCTCCACTTT. Filled out from reference TRBV25-1 and TRBJ1-6, the complete variable domain reads EADIYQTPRYLVIGTGKKITLECSQTMGHDKMYWYQQDPGMELHLIHYSYGVNSTEKGDLSSESTVSRIRTEHFPLTLESARPSHTSQYLCASSPGDRVNSPLHFGNGTRLTVT.

This clone showed up just once. This chain connects TRBV19 to TRBJ1-2, with a weak D call TRBD1 (6 bases). This CDR3 region has 16 residues. Trimming took off 6 bases at V and 4 bases at J, with 21 bases between the two ends. Germline V gene lookup returns CDR1 LNHDA and CDR2 SQIVND (reference sequence). The CDR3 protein is CASSTVAGTQVYGYTF. The CDR3 bases are TGTGCCAGTAGCACGGTTGCCGGGACACAGGTCTATGGCTACACCTTC.

This chain connects TRBV7-9 to TRBJ1-4; D gene unclear. The CDR3 length is 14 residues. CDR1 is SEHNR and CDR2 is FQNEAQ in the germline V gene (reference sequence). The V end was cut by 3 bases, the J end by 7 bases, with 12 bases between. CDR3 protein: CASSLRGDTEKLFF. DNA of the CDR3: TGTGCCAGCAGCTTGAGAGGAGATACTGAAAAACTGTTTTTT.

This clone appeared a single time. V gene TRBV6-1 combines with J gene TRBJ1-4, with 7 bases that match TRBD1. Germline lookup yields CDR1 MNHNS and CDR2 SASEGT. CDR3 size: 15 residues. Unmatched junction bases numbered 7, after V lost 1 base and J lost 8 bases. The CDR3 protein is CASSEGRQGGEKLFF. The CDR3 DNA reads TGTGCCAGCAGTGAAGGCCGACAGGGTGGGGAAAAACTGTTTTTT.

The chain recombines TRBV7-3 with TRBJ2-7, with TRBD1 matching 8 bases. V trimming: 6 bases; J trimming: 2 bases; junction bases outside the gene matches: 18. Looked up from germline, CDR1 is SGHTA and CDR2 is FQGTGA. This CDR3 spans 18 amino acids. CDR3 nucleotide sequence: TGTGCCAGCAGTTTACAACCAACCCGTGGGGACAGGCCCTACGAGCAGTACTTC. Translation gives CASSLQPTRGDRPYEQYF.

The chain recombines TRBV7-2 with TRBJ2-7, with TRBD2 matching over 14 bases. Trimming at V came to 5 bases and at J to 5 bases, leaving 11 bases not matched to a gene. The germline CDR1 and CDR2 sequences are SGHTA and FQGNSA. This CDR3 has 17 amino acids. CDR3 nucleotides: TGTGCCAGCAGCATGACTAGCGGGGGGGTTCTGGCCAACGAGCAGTACTTC. Protein: CASSMTSGGVLANEQYF.

The chain is built from TRBV27 and TRBJ1-5; TRBD1 matches 9 bases. Germline trimming cut 5 bases from V and 7 bases from J; bases unmatched to any gene: 6. Looked up from germline, CDR1 is MNHEY and CDR2 is SMNVEV (reference sequence). CDR3 length: 14 residues. The CDR3 DNA reads as TGTGCCAGCAGTGATACAGGGGGCTGGCAGCCCCAGCATTTT. This encodes CASSDTGGWQPQHF.

The rearrangement links TRBV4-2 to TRBJ2-2; 9 bases line up with TRBD2. V lost 2 bases to trimming and J lost 1 base; unmatched junction nucleotides: 5. From germline, CDR1 is LGHNA and CDR2 YNFKEQ. CDR3 length: 17 residues. Here the CDR3 reads CASSQFATSGNTGELFF. CDR3 nucleotides: TGTGCCAGCAGCCAATTTGCGACTAGCGGGAACACCGGGGAGCTGTTTTTT.